The clone carrying this T cell receptor beta chain appeared a few times. Its antigen remains unidentified. The record originates from a study of response to subunit inactivated influenza vaccine. General study findings and limits: A suggestion made by the authors is that each seasonal influenza vaccination recruits few new T cells.

TCRdb re-derived calls from the RT-PCR reads in MiXCR, one entry per CDR3 protein. The sample has 800,000 to 1,000,000 distinct CDR3 sequences, approximately 21% seen once. In germline, CDR1 is ENHRY, CDR2 SYGVKD. Trimming removed 5 bases from V and 2 bases from J; junction bases left unmatched: 13. CDR3 length: 19 amino acids. The sample consisted of PBMCs from blood, taken about 5 days after vaccination. The genes are TRBV10-3 and TRBJ2-1, with 12 bases matching TRBD2. This TCR was recovered from a man aged 50 or older who received an inactivated influenza vaccine. In DNA, the CDR3 is TGTGCCATCAGTATGGTTAAAACGACTAGCGGGGGTCCCTACAATGAGCAGTTCTTC. It codes for CAISMVKTTSGGPYNEQFF.